These T cell receptor beta chains were read from a single sample in a study of blood T cell repertoires in COVID-19. Some clones are missing from TCRdb's copy, which holds only in-frame ones; the method was immunoSEQ multiplex PCR. The table records some 150,000 clones, approximately 83% of them present only once. Sequenced: peripheral blood. These receptors all come from a woman aged 60-70 years with acute or convalescent COVID-19. CDR3s include the opening cysteine and the closing phenylalanine or tryptophan. D genes are given only for firm matches. Clone size is given for some rows only: seen once, a few or many times, or a class if the clone is expanded.

>TRBV10-3|TRBD1|TRBJ1-2|.
TGTGCCATCAGTGAGCCCGGACAGGCCTTTTATGGCTACACCTTC
CAISEPGQAFYGYTF
>TRBV28|TRBD1|TRBJ2-1|.
TGTGCCAGCAGTTTTCCTGGACAGGGTTTTGAGCAGTTCTTC
CASSFPGQGFEQFF
>TRBV7-3|.|TRBJ1-1|.
TGTGCCAGCAGCTTAGAAAGGGGCCAAGCTTTCTTT
CASSLERGQAFF
>TRBV2|.|TRBJ1-6|once
TGTGCCAGCAGTTCCGGGGGGGGCTCAGGTTCACCCCTCCACTTT
CASSSGGGSGSPLHF
>TRBV18|TRBD1|TRBJ2-7|.
TGTGCCAGCTCTCAAGACAGGGTCGAGCAGTACTTC
CASSQDRVEQYF
>TRBV2|TRBD1|TRBJ2-3|few
TGTGCCAGCAGGGACACCGGGACAGGGGGAGATACGCAGTATTTT
CASRDTGTGGDTQYF
>TRBV11-3|.|TRBJ2-7|.
TGTGCCAGCAGCTTGGGAGAGGACTCCTACGAGCAGTACTTC
CASSLGEDSYEQYF
>TRBV6-1|TRBD2|TRBJ2-5|.
TGTGCCAGCAGTGAAGCAGGGAGGGGAGAGACCCAGTACTTC
CASSEAGRGETQYF
>TRBV28|TRBD2|TRBJ2-1|.
TGTGCCAGCAGTTTTGAAGGGAGGGCAGTCTCCTACAATGAGCAGTTCTTC
CASSFEGRAVSYNEQFF
>TRBV28|TRBD2|TRBJ2-5|.
TGTGCCAGCAGTTTGGTACTAGCGGGAGGAGAGACCCAGTACTTC
CASSLVLAGGETQYF
>TRBV6-5|TRBD1|TRBJ1-1|.
TGTGCCAGCAGTACAGGGGTAGAAGCTTTCTTT
CASSTGVEAFF
>TRBV28|TRBD2|TRBJ2-2|.
TGTGCCAGCAGTTCCCCCCCCGGGACTAGCGGGAGTAAGGGTACCGGGGAGCTGTTTTTT
CASSSPPGTSGSKGTGELFF
>TRBV6-2/TRBV6-3|TRBD2|TRBJ2-7|.
TGTGCCAGCAGCACCATAGCGGGGCTTCCCTACGAGCAGTACTTC
CASSTIAGLPYEQYF
>TRBV30|TRBD1|TRBJ1-2|.
TGTGCCGGAACACCCGACAGGGCCTATGGCTACACCTTC
CAGTPDRAYGYTF
>TRBV10-1|TRBD2|TRBJ2-1|.
TGCGCCAGCAGTGAGGCTTTGGCTAGCGGCCTCTACAATGAGCAGTTCTTC
CASSEALASGLYNEQFF
>TRBV6-5|TRBD2|TRBJ2-7|.
TGTGCCACCCAGATAGCGGGAGGAGCCTCCTACGAGCAGTACTTC
CATQIAGGASYEQYF
>TRBV28|TRBD1|TRBJ1-2|.
TGTGCCAGCAGGGACAGGGGAATTGGTGGCTACACCTTC
CASRDRGIGGYTF
>TRBV28|.|TRBJ2-1|.
TGTGCCAGCAGTCTTAACTATGAGCAGTTCTTC
CASSLNYEQFF
>TRBV20-1|TRBD1|TRBJ1-2|.
TGCAGTGCTAGTAGTGCGGGACAGGGGGAGGCCTATGGCTACACCTTC
CSASSAGQGEAYGYTF
>TRBV4-2|TRBD1|TRBJ1-5|.
TGTGCCAGCAGCCAAGTTTCTCAGGGGGGCAAAGATCAGCCCCAGCATTTT
CASSQVSQGGKDQPQHF
>TRBV28|.|TRBJ1-3|many
TGTGCCAGTTCCAGTTACTCTGGAAACACCATATATTTT
CASSSYSGNTIYF
>TRBV6-5|.|TRBJ1-2|.
TGTGCCAGCAAGACAGAAGTCTATGGCTACACCTTC
CASKTEVYGYTF
>TRBV7-3|.|TRBJ1-1|.
TGTGCCAGCAGCCGTGCGCTTGGGGCCACTGAAGCTTTCTTT
CASSRALGATEAFF
>TRBV29-1|.|TRBJ2-3|.
TGCAGCGTTGAGGGCAGTTCAAATACGCAGTATTTT
CSVEGSSNTQYF
>TRBV30|TRBD1|TRBJ1-2|once
TGTGCCTGGATCGGGGGGGACAGGGACTATGGCTACACCTTC
CAWIGGDRDYGYTF
>TRBV20-1|.|TRBJ2-5|.
TGCAGTGCTAACCAGCGGGAGACCCAGTACTTC
CSANQRETQYF
>TRBV7-2|.|TRBJ2-3|.
TGTGCCAGCAGCGAAAGACCGGGGAGGACAGATACGCAGTATTTT
CASSERPGRTDTQYF
>TRBV10-1|.|TRBJ1-1|.
TGCGCCAGCAAGACAGAGAACACTGAAGCTTTCTTT
CASKTENTEAFF
>TRBV5-6|.|TRBJ2-7|.
TGTGCCAGCAGCTCACTTAACTATTCCTACGAGCAGTACTTC
CASSSLNYSYEQYF
>TRBV14|.|TRBJ2-3|.
TGTGCCAGCAGCCAGAATCCGGGACTGCTATCAGATACGCAGTATTTT
CASSQNPGLLSDTQYF
>TRBV4-1|TRBD2|TRBJ2-3|.
TGCGCCAGCAGCCAAGCTGCAGCGGGAGGCCCCGAAGATACGCAGTATTTT
CASSQAAAGGPEDTQYF
>TRBV9|.|TRBJ1-2|.
TGTGCCAGCAGCCCCCGGAGAGCCTACAGCTACACCTTC
CASSPRRAYSYTF
>TRBV12-3/TRBV12-4|.|TRBJ1-1|.
TGTGCCAGCAGTCCCCAGATGAACACTGAAGCTTTCTTT
CASSPQMNTEAFF
>TRBV5-1|.|TRBJ2-2|.
TGCGCCAGCAGCTTTGCGGGCCCAAACACCGGGGAGCTGTTTTTT
CASSFAGPNTGELFF
>TRBV7-2|TRBD1|TRBJ2-1|.
TGTGCCAGCAGCCTAGGGGGCCTAACGAGGTTCTTC
CASSLGGLTRFF
>TRBV19|.|TRBJ2-3|.
TGTGCCAGTAGTATAGGTTTCGGCGGGAAGGATACGCAGTATTTT
CASSIGFGGKDTQYF
>TRBV6-6|.|TRBJ2-7|.
TGTGCCAGCAGTTACTTGGGCACTTTGGCCTCCTACGAGCAGTACTTC
CASSYLGTLASYEQYF
>TRBV7-9|TRBD1|TRBJ1-1|.
TGTGCCAGCAGCACCGCCGGACAGGGGTTTTCCTCGCCAGCTTTCTTT
CASSTAGQGFSSPAFF
>TRBV5-4|.|TRBJ1-4|.
TGTGCCAGCAGCTCCACAGAAGGTGAAAAACTGTTTTTT
CASSSTEGEKLFF
>TRBV11-3|.|TRBJ2-7|.
TGTGCCAGCAGCTCGGATGACAGGCTTGCCTACGAGCAGTACTTC
CASSSDDRLAYEQYF
>TRBV9|.|TRBJ1-5|.
TGTGCCAGCAGCGTAGATCCACTTCCCCAGCCCCAGCATTTT
CASSVDPLPQPQHF
>TRBV19|.|TRBJ2-1|.
TGTGCCAGTAGTGCCGGGACTGACTACAATGAGCAGTTCTTC
CASSAGTDYNEQFF